This T cell receptor (beta chain) was retrieved from a study of tumor T cells in aggressive B-cell lymphoma. Libraries were prepared by immunoSEQ multiplex PCR; TCRdb keeps only in-frame clonotypes and omits some of them. The sample includes about 10,000 clones, 75% to 90% of them seen just once. This clone occurred a few times. Germline V gene lookup returns CDR1 SGHTA and CDR2 FQGNSA. The CDR3 consists of 14 residues. The V end lost 5 bases, the J end lost 4 bases, and 15 bases lay between the germline ends. Sequenced material: tumor tissue. V usage is TRBV7-2 and J usage is TRBJ2-7, with a weak D call TRBD2 (5 bases). This sequence was found in an adult with diffuse large B cell lymphoma. In nucleotides, the CDR3 is TGTGCCAGCAGCCCAAGTATTAGCGCGTACGAGCAGTACTTC. It specifies CASSPSISAYEQYF. Drawing the rest from reference TRBV7-2 and TRBJ2-7, the complete variable domain is GAGVSQSPSNKVTEKGKDVELRCDPISGHTALYWYRQSLGQGLEFLIYFQGNSAPDKSGLPSDRFSAERTGGSVSTLTIQRTQQEDSAVYLCASSPSISAYEQYFGPGTRLTVT.